This record covers a single TCR beta chain. The sample comes from a study of blood T cell repertoires in COVID-19. CDR3 length: 14 residues. V lost 2 bases and J lost 2, with 7 bases in between. Germline V gene sequence: CDR1 SNHLY, CDR2 FYNNEI. This table comes from immunoSEQ multiplex PCR, and its TCRdb copy is limited to in-frame clones, with some not included. The sample has roughly 390,000 clones, around 85% seen once. The receptor was isolated from a woman in her late teens or twenties with acute or convalescent COVID-19. Sequenced: peripheral blood. The chain uses TRBV2 and TRBJ1-5; tentatively, D is TRBD1 (6 bases). This chain's CDR3 is CASSESGGNQPQHF. The CDR3, as DNA: TGTGCCAGCAGTGAATCAGGGGGCAATCAGCCCCAGCATTTT.